This T cell receptor beta chain is drawn from a study of T cells in Graves' hyperthyroidism and ophthalmopathy. The study, taken as a whole, reports: In the blood, most expanded thyroid clonotypes above 0.001 appeared as well. Before onset, by a median of around 6.4 months, the model predicted ophthalmopathy. Ophthalmopathy was separated from stable hyperthyroidism by a 13 V-J model.

The V gene's germline CDR1 is SEHNR and CDR2 FQNEAQ (reference sequence). The length of the CDR3 is 12 residues. Trimming stripped 5 bases from V and 7 bases from J, with 11 bases between. Together with thyroid ultrasound, orbital computed tomography, serum thyroxine and TRAb, clinical symptoms were used for diagnoses. Researchers took RNA transcripts and amplified the TCR beta CDR3 regions from them. A first-round RT-PCR of the TCR CDR3 used the HTBI primer set. TCRdb re-called the multiplex PCR reads through MiXCR, storing one row per CDR3 protein. There are 500,000 to 600,000 distinct CDR3 sequences in the sample; 46% occur only once, and about two fifths lies in the top ten. Remarks on this clonotype: Its antigen is undetermined.

The chain links TRBV7-9 to TRBJ1-2; D is ambiguous. The receptor comes from an adult woman with Graves' disease, either hyperthyroidism or ophthalmopathy (not recorded which). The sequenced sample was peripheral blood or thyroid tissue (not recorded which). CDR3 region: CASSAGRGGYTF. The CDR3 DNA reads as TGTGCCAGCAGCGCCGGACGGGGTGGCTACACCTTC.